The 27 T cell receptor beta chains given below trace back to one sample, sequenced in a study of blood T cell repertoires in COVID-19. The repertoire was sequenced with immunoSEQ multiplex PCR; TCRdb's copy has only in-frame clones and lacks some. The sample has roughly 260,000 clones; around 82% are singletons. The sequenced sample was peripheral blood. These TCRs come from an elderly woman with active or convalescent COVID-19.

The gene calls are TRBV3-1 (or the pseudogene TRBV3-2) and TRBJ1-2, with 9 bases identical to TRBD1. Per germline, CDR1 LGHDT and CDR2 YNNKEL (reference sequence). The CDR3 extends over 17 amino acids. Trimming cost V 4 bases and J 8 bases; bases outside gene matches: 17. Written as DNA, the CDR3 is TGTGCCAGCAGCCCCAGCCTCGGACAGGGGAGGGGATGGGGCTACACCTTC. This translates into CASSPSLGQGRGWGYTF.

The J gene is TRBJ2-4, the V gene TRBV19; perhaps TRBD1 as D (5 bases). The germline CDR1 and CDR2 sequences are LNHDA and SQIVND (reference sequence). V dropped 8 bases and J dropped 5 bases, with 16 bases sitting between them. CDR3 length: 14 amino acids. CDR3 sequence reads: CASARGRAENIQYF. The CDR3 DNA reads as TGTGCCAGTGCGAGAGGCAGGGCGGAAAACATTCAGTACTTC.

This sequence joins TRBV5-1 and TRBJ1-5; D perhaps matches TRBD1 (6 bases). The germline V and J ends were trimmed by 6 bases and 7 bases, with 17 bases remaining between them. Germline V gene data show CDR1 as SGHRS and CDR2 as YFSETQ. This CDR3 has 14 amino acids. The CDR3 bases are TGCGCCAGCACACCGACGGCGGGGGGCCAGCCCCAGCATTTT. Translated: CASTPTAGGQPQHF.

The rearrangement links TRBV28 to TRBJ1-2, with no clear D. CDR1 MDHEN and CDR2 SYDVKM come from the germline V gene. V lost 7 bases to trimming and J lost 7 bases, with 16 bases between them. CDR3 size: 13 residues. The CDR3, as DNA: TGTGCCAGCAAGTTACCTCTGGAGGGTGGCTACACCTTC. It is translated as CASKLPLEGGYTF.

The chain employs TRBV20-1 and TRBJ1-1; the D is unclear. Per the germline V gene, CDR1 is DFQATT and CDR2 is SNEGSKA (reference sequence). Trimming took 3 bases from V and 0 from J, leaving 8 bases between them. This CDR3 contains 13 residues. The CDR3 region is CSASLAVNTEAFF. CDR3 nucleotides: TGCAGTGCTAGTCTAGCAGTGAACACTGAAGCTTTCTTT.

This chain connects TRBV2 to TRBJ1-5; TRBD1 matches 11 bases. V gave up 7 bases and J gave up 4 bases; unmatched junction bases: 3. Germline V gene sequence: CDR1 SNHLY, CDR2 FYNNEI. The CDR3 is 14 residues long. CDR3: CASMRDRGNQPQHF. The CDR3, as DNA: TGTGCCAGCATGAGGGACAGGGGGAATCAGCCCCAGCATTTT.

The chain has TRBV9 and TRBJ2-7; 14 nucleotides align to TRBD2. The germline CDR1 and CDR2 sequences are SGDLS and YYNGEE. The CDR3 extends over 15 amino acids. Unmatched junction bases numbered 4, after V lost 2 bases and J lost 6 bases. The CDR3 protein is CASSVSGLAGVEQYF. In DNA form, the CDR3 reads TGTGCCAGCAGCGTCTCGGGACTAGCGGGAGTCGAGCAGTACTTC.

There are a few counts of this clone. This chain uses TRBV2 with TRBJ1-6, with D perhaps TRBD1 (5 bases). CDR3 size: 13 residues. The germline CDR1 and CDR2 sequences are SNHLY and FYNNEI. With 4 bases removed from V and 7 bases from J, the gap between germline ends came to 8 bases. The CDR3 loop reads CASSGQQNSPLHF. The CDR3 DNA is TGTGCCAGCAGTGGACAGCAAAATTCACCCCTCCACTTT.

The genes are TRBV5-1 and TRBJ2-1; 7 bases are shared with TRBD1. This CDR3 has 13 amino acids. V lost 0 bases and J lost 9; bases outside the gene matches: 3. Germline V gene sequence: CDR1 SGHRS, CDR2 YFSETQ. The CDR3 DNA follows: TGCGCCAGCAGCTTGGATCCAGGGGGTGAGCAGTTCTTC. As protein: CASSLDPGGEQFF.

Concerning this clone: At the DNA level, this CDR3 is encoded by other sequences in the same sample as well. The chain is built from TRBV5-1 and TRBJ1-1; possibly TRBD1 for D (5 bases). This CDR3 is 14 amino acids long. CDR1 is SGHRS and CDR2 is YFSETQ in the germline V gene. The V gene lost 0 bases and the J gene lost 5 bases, with 11 bases spanning the gap. CDR3 DNA: TGCGCCAGCAGCTTGGGGGCAGGGAGGACTGAAGCTTTCTTT. Amino acid sequence: CASSLGAGRTEAFF.

The V and J genes are TRBV18 and TRBJ1-5; 10 bases agree with TRBD1. CDR3 length: 15 residues. From germline, CDR1 is KGHSH and CDR2 LQKENI. J gave up 7 bases and V 2 bases, and 5 bases lay outside the gene matches. CDR3 in DNA: TGTGCCAGCTCACCAGGGACAGGGGTCGGACAGCCCCAGCATTTT. This sequence encodes CASSPGTGVGQPQHF.

This chain joins TRBV2 and TRBJ1-6; 7 bases are shared with TRBD1. V dropped 4 bases and J dropped 11; count of bases not matched to a gene: 8. The germline CDR1 and CDR2 sequences are SNHLY and FYNNEI. The CDR3 contains 14 residues. The CDR3 spells CASSGLTGITPLHF. CDR3 sequence (DNA): TGTGCCAGCAGTGGTTTGACAGGGATAACACCCCTCCACTTT.

This clone was detected a few times. The rearrangement uses TRBV15 and TRBJ2-7; TRBD1 is a possible D gene (5 bases). V was trimmed by 3 bases and J by 1 base, leaving 10 bases between them. This CDR3 is built from 14 residues. Germline lookup yields CDR1 LNHNV and CDR2 YYDKDF (reference sequence). The CDR3 DNA reads as TGTGCCACCAGCAGCGGACATACATCCTACGAGCAGTACTTC. It codes for CATSSGHTSYEQYF.

This clone showed up just once. The chain joins TRBV5-6 to TRBJ2-2; 10 bases fit TRBD2. With V trimmed by 5 bases and J by 6 bases, 7 bases remained unmatched. The CDR3 runs to 15 residues. Germline CDR1 is SGHDT and CDR2 is YYEEEE. The CDR3 DNA reads as TGTGCCAGCAGGACCGGACTAGCGGCGGCCGGGGAGCTGTTTTTT. Its protein product is CASRTGLAAAGELFF. The full variable domain, its missing parts supplied by reference TRBV5-6 and TRBJ2-2, is DAGVTQSPTHLIKTRGQQVTLRCSPKSGHDTVSWYQQALGQGPQFIFQYYEEEERQRGNFPDRFSGHQFPNYSSELNVNALLLGDSALYLCASRTGLAAAGELFFGEGSRLTVL.

About this clone itself: This specimen includes other DNA sequences encoding the same CDR3. The J gene is TRBJ2-1, the V gene TRBV5-1; D might be TRBD1 (6 bases). V was clipped by 0 bases and J by 7 bases, with 8 bases between them. Germline V CDR1 and CDR2: SGHRS, YFSETQ. This CDR3 spans 13 amino acids. The CDR3 DNA reads TGCGCCAGCAGCTTGGGGCAGGGGAATGAGCAGTTCTTC. Amino acids: CASSLGQGNEQFF.

CDR3 amino acids: CASSTRTGRLDTQYF. CDR3 DNA sequence: TGTGCCAGCAGCACACGGACAGGGCGATTAGATACGCAGTATTTT. The chain employs TRBV5-6 and TRBJ2-3; 8 bases align to TRBD1. Per germline, CDR1 SGHDT and CDR2 YYEEEE. Germline trimming cut 4 bases from V and 5 bases from J; bases unmatched to any gene: 9. There are 15 residues in the CDR3.

The chain employs TRBV28 and TRBJ1-5; D is unresolved. CDR3 length: 12 amino acids. The germline V and J ends were trimmed by 7 bases and 3 bases, with 7 bases remaining between them. Germline V gives CDR1 MDHEN, CDR2 SYDVKM. In DNA form, the CDR3 reads TGTGCCAGCAAGCAGGTCAATCAGCCCCAGCATTTT. Protein: CASKQVNQPQHF.

The chain links TRBV5-1 to TRBJ2-1, with TRBD2 as a possible D gene (5 bases). V lost 0 bases, J lost 10 bases, and 8 bases lay in between. This CDR3 contains 12 residues. In germline, CDR1 is SGHRS, CDR2 YFSETQ. CDR3 nucleotides: TGCGCCAGCAGCTTGGAATCGGGGGAGCAGTTCTTC. The encoded protein is CASSLESGEQFF.

In its sample, this clone was seen a few times. The chain recombines TRBV27 with TRBJ2-2, with TRBD2 matching over 7 bases. CDR1 MNHEY and CDR2 SMNVEV come from the germline V gene (reference sequence). Trimming took 6 bases from V and 4 from J; bases not matched to a gene: 11. CDR3 length: 16 residues. CDR3 in amino acids: CASRPLDGGGTGELFF. The DNA of the CDR3 is TGTGCCAGCAGGCCCCTGGATGGCGGGGGCACCGGGGAGCTGTTTTTT.

This rearrangement joins TRBV19 to TRBJ1-2; D is ambiguous. Germline-derived CDR1 and CDR2 are LNHDA and SQIVND (reference sequence). V lost 7 bases, J lost 7 bases, and 16 bases lay in between. The CDR3 runs to 13 residues. The CDR3 coding sequence is TGTGCCAGTACTAACGGAGTTGCGAGTGGCTACACCTTC. It encodes CASTNGVASGYTF.

The chain is built from TRBV5-1 and TRBJ2-2, with D tentatively TRBD1 (6 bases). Trimming shortened V by 4 bases and J by 6 bases, and 16 bases separated the two germline ends. Germline CDR1 reads SGHRS; CDR2 reads YFSETQ. The CDR3 contains 15 residues. CDR3 in DNA: TGCGCCAGCAGCGCCATACAGGGTACGGCCGGGGAGCTGTTTTTT. It is translated as CASSAIQGTAGELFF.

V is TRBV2 and J is TRBJ1-4; a possible D gene is TRBD1 (5 bases). The CDR3 contains 15 residues. Germline CDR1 is SNHLY and CDR2 is FYNNEI. V dropped 3 bases and J dropped 3 bases, with 11 bases sitting between them. CDR3 nucleotides: TGTGCCAGCAGTGATTCAGGGCTTCCTAATGAAAAACTGTTTTTT. This sequence encodes CASSDSGLPNEKLFF. Drawing the rest from reference TRBV2 and TRBJ1-4, the complete variable domain is EPEVTQTPSHQVTQMGQEVILRCVPISNHLYFYWYRQILGQKVEFLVSFYNNEISEKSEIFDDQFSVERPDGSNFTLKIRSTKLEDSAMYFCASSDSGLPNEKLFFGSGTQLSVL.

The J gene is TRBJ2-3, the V gene TRBV3-1 (or the pseudogene TRBV3-2); the D gene is possibly TRBD2 (6 bases). Trimming removed 7 bases at V and 0 bases at J, with 11 bases between. This CDR3 spans 14 amino acids. CDR1 is LGHDT, CDR2 YNNKEL, per germline (reference sequence). The DNA of the CDR3 is TGTGCCAGCAATGCGGGGCCTAGCACAGATACGCAGTATTTT. Translated: CASNAGPSTDTQYF.

V gene TRBV7-9 combines with J gene TRBJ1-3; tentatively, D is TRBD1 (6 bases). This CDR3 is 14 amino acids long. V was shortened by 4 bases and J by 8 bases, with 15 bases between the two germline ends. The V gene's germline CDR1 is SEHNR and CDR2 FQNEAQ (reference sequence). Written as DNA, the CDR3 is TGTGCCAGCAGCTCAGGGGTCCCGCGGGACACCATATATTTT. This gives the protein CASSSGVPRDTIYF.

The chain recombines TRBV7-7 with TRBJ2-1, with D perhaps matching TRBD2 (6 bases). This CDR3 has 15 residues. Germline V gene sequence: CDR1 SSHAT, CDR2 FNYEAQ (reference sequence). Trimming shortened V by 5 bases and J by 8 bases, and 19 bases separated the two germline ends. CDR3 amino acids: CASSPGGRLADEQFF. The CDR3 region has the DNA TGTGCCAGCAGCCCTGGGGGGAGATTAGCGGATGAGCAGTTCTTC.

The chain joins TRBV2 to TRBJ2-5, with D tentatively TRBD2 (5 bases). The CDR3 runs to 12 residues. CDR1 SNHLY and CDR2 FYNNEI come from the germline V gene. The ends were cut back, 7 bases at V and 4 bases at J, with 10 bases in the middle. Here the CDR3 DNA reads TGTGCCAGCAAAGGAGGCGGAGAGACCCAGTACTTC. Translation: CASKGGGETQYF.

The rearrangement joins TRBV18 to TRBJ2-5, with 8 bases aligning to TRBD2. Trimming removed 2 bases from V and 2 bases from J; junction bases left unmatched: 4. CDR3 length equals 15 residues. Germline V CDR1 and CDR2: KGHSH, LQKENI. The CDR3 reads CASSPGTSGQETQYF. For the CDR3, the DNA is TGTGCCAGCTCACCAGGTACTAGCGGACAAGAGACCCAGTACTTC. The full variable domain, in which reference TRBV18 and TRBJ2-5 provide the parts outside the CDR3, is NAGVMQNPRHLVRRRGQEARLRCSPMKGHSHVYWYRQLPEEGLKFMVYLQKENIIDESGMPKERFSAEFPKEGPSILRIQQVVRGDSAAYFCASSPGTSGQETQYFGPGTRLLVL.